This T cell receptor beta chain came from a study of blood T cell repertoires in COVID-19 (dated by TCRdb to about 2020). For the study in its entirety: The collaborator samples originated in the United States, Italy and Spain and spanned the acute and convalescent phases of COVID-19. The prospective study material was composed of cDNA or gDNA derived from T cells, B-cell-depleted T cells, or PBMCs. Deeply sampled blood TCRbeta repertoires from subjects exposed to, actively infected with, or recovered from COVID-19 were included in the dataset. The repertoires were released in a freely available public database meant as a resource for research on the immune response to SARS-CoV-2. Samples came from the ongoing ImmuneRACE study (first 160 participants) plus 1,254 subjects from 6 global collaborators. Nearly every sample came with metadata listing a de-identified subject ID, COVID-19 status, age in years and sex. Where available, HLA class I and class II types were obtained from metadata supplied by the sample provider rather than from assay-based typing. The study at large found these results: Clinical and demographic metadata were provided uncurated, with the amount varying by source and participant.

The immunoSEQ Assay, a bias-controlled multiplex PCR, was used to amplify TCRbeta CDR3 regions from genomic DNA. As for how the authors treated the data: The number of nucleated cells in each sample was estimated by amplification of reference gene primers within the assay. To quantify the absolute abundance of each unique TCRbeta CDR3 rearrangement, sequence reads were collapsed and filtered. Productive Simpson clonality was computed per sample as the square root of Simpson's diversity index over productive rearrangements. The table was pulled from immuneACCESS by TCRdb, which kept in-frame rearrangements only. Such tables lose some clones; where checked, under half of the loss comes from unresolved V genes, and the rest has no known cause. The V and J calls and clone size were taken over from that table, and D and trimming were inferred from the DNA. The table for this sample lists 150,000 or so clones; roughly 84% of them were counted only once. Less than 20% of the sample is taken by the ten largest.

The CDR3 runs 15 amino acids, cysteine and phenylalanine included. Left in the record is the CDR3 DNA by itself, 45 bases read in frame from the first base. In the germline V gene, CDR1 corresponds to MNHEY and CDR2 to SVGAGI. After removal of 2 bases from V and 5 bases from J, the junction retains 4 bases not matched to a gene. Of note for this clone: Its antigen is not yet known. Base qualities were left out, and no much larger clone turns up one base away.

In the prospective study, participants were about 18 to 89 years old, resided in 24 geographic areas of the United States, and were enrolled through a virtual design. To assign participants to cohorts, the prospective study relied on clinical history that participants themselves reported in a screening survey and a study questionnaire. ImmuneRACE Cohort 3 recovered participants were defined by two consecutive negative NP/OP PCR tests, healthcare professional clearance, or symptom resolution. Mobile phlebotomists in the prospective study collected whole blood, serum and a nasopharyngeal or oropharyngeal swab from every participant. Over an approximately 2-month period, participants in the prospective study had the option of providing additional blood draws and questionnaires. Blood samples from the prospective study were shipped frozen or at room temperature prior to DNA extraction.

The chain couples TRBV6-5 to TRBJ1-5, with 9 bases in between that match TRBD1. This clonotype was obtained from a man between 60 and 75 years old who had recovered from COVID-19. The sequencing sample was made of PBMCs or T cells enriched from blood (not recorded which). The CDR3 loop reads CASSYTWTGDQPQHF. The sequenced DNA: TGTGCCAGCAGTTACACCTGGACAGGGGATCAGCCCCAGCATTTT.